What follows is one T cell receptor beta chain and its context. Its antigen is not identified. This entry is derived from a study of cytotoxic CD8 clonotypes in ibrutinib-treated CLL. About the study: Productive templates per sample averaged roughly 260,000; productive rearrangements, 94,082. General study points: Baseline clonality, above age-matched healthy donor levels, tracked circulating CD8+ T-cell counts.

The V end lost 2 bases, the J end lost 4 bases, and 12 bases lay between the germline ends. CDR3 length: 15 amino acids. Germline V gene sequence: CDR1 SGHTA, CDR2 FQGNSA. Assay used: immunoSEQ multiplex PCR; TCRdb lists only in-frame clones, some missing. This sample has approximately 350,000 clones, with roughly 70% found just once. The source is a human donor with chronic lymphocytic leukemia. The chain has TRBV7-2 and TRBJ2-1; TRBD2 might be the D (6 bases). The specimen comprised PBMCs, sampled after 36 months of ibrutinib treatment. The CDR3 coding sequence is TGTGCCAGCAGCTTAAGTGGTAGCGGATACAATGAGCAGTTCTTC. As protein: CASSLSGSGYNEQFF. Complete variable domain (other parts from reference TRBV7-2 and TRBJ2-1): GAGVSQSPSNKVTEKGKDVELRCDPISGHTALYWYRQSLGQGLEFLIYFQGNSAPDKSGLPSDRFSAERTGGSVSTLTIQRTQQEDSAVYLCASSLSGSGYNEQFFGPGTRLTVL.